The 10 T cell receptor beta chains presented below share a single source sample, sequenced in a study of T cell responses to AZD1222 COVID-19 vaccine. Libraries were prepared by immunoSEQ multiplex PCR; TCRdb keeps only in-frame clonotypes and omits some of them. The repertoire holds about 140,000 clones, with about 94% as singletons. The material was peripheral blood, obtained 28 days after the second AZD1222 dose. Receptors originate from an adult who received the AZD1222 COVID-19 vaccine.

CDR3 bases: TGTGCCACCAGCAGGAGGGGTTCTTCCTACGAGCAGTACTTC. Its protein is CATSRRGSSYEQYF. The rearrangement joins TRBV15 to TRBJ2-7; D may be TRBD1 or TRBD2 (5 bases each). The CDR3 has 14 amino acids. Germline V gene lookup returns CDR1 LNHNV and CDR2 YYDKDF (reference sequence). The V and J ends lost 3 bases and 1 base respectively, with 10 bases between them.

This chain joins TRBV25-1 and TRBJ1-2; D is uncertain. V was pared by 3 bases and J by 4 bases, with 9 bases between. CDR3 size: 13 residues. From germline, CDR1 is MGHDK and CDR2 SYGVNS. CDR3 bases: TGTGCCAGCAGTGAGGGCGGGAGCTATGGCTACACCTTC. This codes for CASSEGGSYGYTF.

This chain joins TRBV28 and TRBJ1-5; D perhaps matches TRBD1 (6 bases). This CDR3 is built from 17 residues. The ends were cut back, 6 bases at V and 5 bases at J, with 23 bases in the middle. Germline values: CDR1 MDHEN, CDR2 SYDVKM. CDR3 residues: CASSPVLYREVHQPQHF. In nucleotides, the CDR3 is TGTGCCAGCAGCCCAGTCCTCTACAGGGAGGTCCATCAGCCCCAGCATTTT.

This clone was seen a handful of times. The CDR3 DNA is TGTGCCAGCAGCCAAATCTATCCGGGACTAGCAGCGAAGACCCAGTACTTC. Its protein product is CASSQIYPGLAAKTQYF. The chain combines TRBV4-2 with TRBJ2-5; 9 bases line up with TRBD2. CDR1 and CDR2 from the germline V gene are LGHNA and YNFKEQ. The V and J ends lost 2 bases and 6 bases, in that order; junction bases with no gene match: 13. This CDR3 region has 17 residues.

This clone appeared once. The CDR3 sequence is CASSAARGSNTEAFF. In DNA, the CDR3 is TGTGCCAGCAGTGCCGCCAGGGGCTCTAACACTGAAGCTTTCTTT. The V gene is TRBV25-1, the J gene TRBJ1-1, with D perhaps TRBD1 (6 bases). V shed 4 bases and J shed 2 bases, with 14 bases lying between them. Germline assignment: CDR1 MGHDK and CDR2 SYGVNS. The CDR3 is 15 residues long.

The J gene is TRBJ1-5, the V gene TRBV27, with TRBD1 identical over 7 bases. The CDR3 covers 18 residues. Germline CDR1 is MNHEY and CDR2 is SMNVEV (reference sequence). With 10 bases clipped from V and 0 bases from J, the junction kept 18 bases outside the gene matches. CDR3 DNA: TGTGCCAACAGCCCCGGGACAGATTTTCGATATAGCAATCAGCCCCAGCATTTT. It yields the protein CANSPGTDFRYSNQPQHF.

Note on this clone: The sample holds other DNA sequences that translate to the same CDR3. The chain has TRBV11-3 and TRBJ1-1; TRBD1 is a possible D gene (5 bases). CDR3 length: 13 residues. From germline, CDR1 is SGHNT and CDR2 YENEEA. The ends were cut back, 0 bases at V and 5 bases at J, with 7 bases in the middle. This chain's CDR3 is CASSLDRGTEAFF. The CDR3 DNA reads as TGTGCCAGCAGCTTAGATAGGGGAACTGAAGCTTTCTTT.

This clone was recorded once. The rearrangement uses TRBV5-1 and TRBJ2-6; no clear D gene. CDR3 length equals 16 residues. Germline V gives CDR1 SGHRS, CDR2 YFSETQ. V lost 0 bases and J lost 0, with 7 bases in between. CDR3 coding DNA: TGCGCCAGCAGCTTGGACAGAAACTCTGGGGCCAACGTCCTGACTTTC. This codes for CASSLDRNSGANVLTF.

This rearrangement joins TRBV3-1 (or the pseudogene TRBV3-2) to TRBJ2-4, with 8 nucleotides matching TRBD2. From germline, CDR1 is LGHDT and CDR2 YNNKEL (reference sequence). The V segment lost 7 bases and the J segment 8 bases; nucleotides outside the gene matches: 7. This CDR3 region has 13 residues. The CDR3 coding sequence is TGTGCCAGCACCCCGTTCGGGGGGGACATTCAGTACTTC. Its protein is CASTPFGGDIQYF.

As DNA, the CDR3 is TGTGCCAGCAGTGAAGGGATGGACACTGAAGCTTTCTTT. This sequence encodes CASSEGMDTEAFF. The gene calls are TRBV6-4 and TRBJ1-1; D is unclear. The ends were cut back, 3 bases at V and 3 bases at J, with 8 bases in the middle. There are 13 residues in the CDR3. The germline V gene has CDR1 MRHNA and CDR2 SNTAGT.